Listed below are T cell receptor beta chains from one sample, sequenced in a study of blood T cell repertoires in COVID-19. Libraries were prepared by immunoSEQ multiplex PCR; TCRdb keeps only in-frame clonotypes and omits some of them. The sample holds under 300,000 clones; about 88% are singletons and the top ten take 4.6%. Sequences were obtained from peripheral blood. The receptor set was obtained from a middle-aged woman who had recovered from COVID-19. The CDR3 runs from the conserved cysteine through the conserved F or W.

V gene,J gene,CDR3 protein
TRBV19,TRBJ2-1,CASNLAGEYNEQFF
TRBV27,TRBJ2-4,CASSTSGQAKNIQYF
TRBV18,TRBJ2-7,CASSPLDSAGVSYEQYF
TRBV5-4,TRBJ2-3,CASSSGTSGQTDTQYF
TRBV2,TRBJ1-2,CASSEGQGAYGYTF
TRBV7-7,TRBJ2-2,CASSSTRVLGGELFF
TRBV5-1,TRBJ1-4,CASSSSGQDREKLFF
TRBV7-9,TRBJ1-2,CASSLYREGGYTF
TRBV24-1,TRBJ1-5,CATSGARTGGLGNQPQHF
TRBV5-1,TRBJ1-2,CASSLSSGYGYTF
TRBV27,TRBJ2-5,CASSRGGTQYF
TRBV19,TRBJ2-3,CASRNWTESTDTQYF
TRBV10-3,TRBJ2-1,CATTESNEQFF
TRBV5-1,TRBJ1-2,CASSSLDYGYTF
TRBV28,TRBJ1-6,CASSRQGARSPLHF
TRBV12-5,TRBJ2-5,CASGYLGGQETQYF
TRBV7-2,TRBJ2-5,CASSLRGKTQYF
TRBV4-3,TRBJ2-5,CASSRSILGRETQYF
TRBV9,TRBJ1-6,CASSVVVLGDDHNSPLHF
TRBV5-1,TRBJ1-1,CASSSEPLLDTEAFF
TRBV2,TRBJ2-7,CASRMGLGGRGEQYF
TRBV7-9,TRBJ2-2,CASSPSGRVVTGELFF
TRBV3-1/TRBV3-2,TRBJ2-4,CASSHPSGSIAKNIQYF
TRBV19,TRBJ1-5,CAVAVQVNQPQHF
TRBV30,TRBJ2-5,CAWSGGVGETQYF
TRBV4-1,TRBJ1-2,CASSLLPDSIYGYTF
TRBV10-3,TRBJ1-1,CASTKGQGNTEAFF
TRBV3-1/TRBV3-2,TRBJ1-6,CASSHSRTGGNSPLHF
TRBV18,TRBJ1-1,CASSAGQGETEAFF
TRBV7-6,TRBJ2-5,CASSFGQGGQETQYF
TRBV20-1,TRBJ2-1,CSASHPSVHEQFF
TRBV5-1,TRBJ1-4,CASSVDRENEKLFF
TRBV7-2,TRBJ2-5,CASTPDRGQETQYF
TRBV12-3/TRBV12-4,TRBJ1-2,CASSFDRYGYTF